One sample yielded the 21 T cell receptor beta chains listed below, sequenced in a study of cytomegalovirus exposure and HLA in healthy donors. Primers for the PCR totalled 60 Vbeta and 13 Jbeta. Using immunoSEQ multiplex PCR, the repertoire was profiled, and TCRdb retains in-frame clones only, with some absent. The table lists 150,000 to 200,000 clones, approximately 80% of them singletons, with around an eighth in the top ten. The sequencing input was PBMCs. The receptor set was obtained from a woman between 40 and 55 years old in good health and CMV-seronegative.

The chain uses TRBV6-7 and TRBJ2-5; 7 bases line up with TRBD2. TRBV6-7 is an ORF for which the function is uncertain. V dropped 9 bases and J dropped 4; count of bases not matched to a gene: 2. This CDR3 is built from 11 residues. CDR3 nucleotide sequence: TGTGCCAGGGGGGGGTCAGAGACCCAGTACTTC. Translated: CARGGSETQYF.

In nucleotides, the CDR3 is TGTGCCAGCAGTGCCCCCAGGACAGGCATCTACGAGCAGTACTTC. It specifies CASSAPRTGIYEQYF. V gene TRBV28 combines with J gene TRBJ2-7, with TRBD1 identical over 7 bases. The germline V gene has CDR1 MDHEN and CDR2 SYDVKM. The CDR3 has 15 amino acids. J gave up 3 bases and V 5 bases, and 10 bases lay outside the gene matches. The variable domain in full, with the rest retrieved from reference TRBV28 and TRBJ2-7, is DVKVTQSSRYLVKRTGEKVFLECVQDMDHENMFWYRQDPGLGLRLIYFSYDVKMKEKGDIPEGYSVSREKKERFSLILESASTNQTSMYLCASSAPRTGIYEQYFGPGTRLTVT.

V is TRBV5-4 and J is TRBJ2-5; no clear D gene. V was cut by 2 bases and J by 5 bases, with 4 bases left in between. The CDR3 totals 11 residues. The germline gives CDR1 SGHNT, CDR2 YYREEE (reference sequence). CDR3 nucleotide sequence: TGTGCCAGCAGCTTTCGGGAGACCCAGTACTTC. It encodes CASSFRETQYF. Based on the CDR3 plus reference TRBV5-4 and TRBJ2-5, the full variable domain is ETGVTQSPTHLIKTRGQQVTLRCSSQSGHNTVSWYQQALGQGPQFIFQYYREEENGRGNFPPRFSGLQFPNYSSELNVNALELDDSALYLCASSFRETQYFGPGTRLLVL.

Here the CDR3 DNA reads TGCGCCAGCAGCCTGGGAACAGTGTATAATTCACCCCTCCACTTT. The encoded protein is CASSLGTVYNSPLHF. The rearrangement joins TRBV5-1 to TRBJ1-6, with D hard to call. CDR3 length: 15 residues. CDR1 and CDR2 (germline): SGHRS, YFSETQ. Trimming left V 4 bases short and J 4 bases short, with 12 bases between.

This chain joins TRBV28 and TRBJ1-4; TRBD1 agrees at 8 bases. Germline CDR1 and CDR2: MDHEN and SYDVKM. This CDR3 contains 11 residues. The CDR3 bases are TGTGCGACAGGGGATAGGGAAAAACTGTTTTTT. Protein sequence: CATGDREKLFF.

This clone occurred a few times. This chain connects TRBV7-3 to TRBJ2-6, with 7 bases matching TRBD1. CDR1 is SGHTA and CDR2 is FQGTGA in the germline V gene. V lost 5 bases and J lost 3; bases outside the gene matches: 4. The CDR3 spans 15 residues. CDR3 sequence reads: CASSLTGFGANVLTF. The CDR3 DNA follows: TGTGCCAGCAGCCTGACAGGGTTTGGGGCCAACGTCCTGACTTTC.

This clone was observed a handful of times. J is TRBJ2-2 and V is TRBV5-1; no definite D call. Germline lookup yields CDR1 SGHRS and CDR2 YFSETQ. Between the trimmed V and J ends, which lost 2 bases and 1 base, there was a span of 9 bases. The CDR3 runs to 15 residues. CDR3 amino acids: CASSLLQLNTGELFF. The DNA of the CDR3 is TGCGCCAGCAGCTTATTACAGCTGAACACCGGGGAGCTGTTTTTT.

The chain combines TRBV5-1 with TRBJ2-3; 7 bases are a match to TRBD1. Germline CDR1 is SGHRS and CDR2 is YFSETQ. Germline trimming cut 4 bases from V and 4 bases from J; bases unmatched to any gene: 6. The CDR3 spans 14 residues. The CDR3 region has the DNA TGCGCCAGCAGCCAAGGGGACAGCCCAGATACGCAGTATTTT. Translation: CASSQGDSPDTQYF.

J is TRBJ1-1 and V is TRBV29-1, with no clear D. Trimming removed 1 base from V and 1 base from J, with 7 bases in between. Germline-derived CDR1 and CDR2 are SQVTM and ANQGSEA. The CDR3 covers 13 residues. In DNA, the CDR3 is TGCAGCGTTGAAGGCTTCGGGAACACTGAAGCTTTCTTT. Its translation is CSVEGFGNTEAFF.

DNA for the CDR3: TGTGCCAGCACCAACGACAGGGGGAAAAATAATTCACCCCTCCACTTT. Protein: CASTNDRGKNNSPLHF. This chain joins TRBV7-2 and TRBJ1-6; the match to TRBD1 covers 9 bases. Germline assignment: CDR1 SGHTA and CDR2 FQGNSA. V trimming: 7 bases; J trimming: 5 bases; junction bases outside the gene matches: 9. The CDR3 totals 16 residues.

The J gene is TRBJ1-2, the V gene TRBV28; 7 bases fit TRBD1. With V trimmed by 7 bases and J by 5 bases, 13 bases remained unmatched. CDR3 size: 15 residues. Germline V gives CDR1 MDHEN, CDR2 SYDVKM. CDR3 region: CASTMGQPPIYGYTF. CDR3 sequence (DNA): TGTGCCAGCACCATGGGACAGCCGCCTATATATGGCTACACCTTC.

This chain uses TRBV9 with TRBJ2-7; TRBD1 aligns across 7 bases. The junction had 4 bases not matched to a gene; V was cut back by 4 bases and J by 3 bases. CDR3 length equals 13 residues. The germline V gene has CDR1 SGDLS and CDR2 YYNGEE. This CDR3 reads CASSRDSDYEQYF. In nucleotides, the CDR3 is TGTGCCAGCAGCCGGGACAGCGACTACGAGCAGTACTTC.

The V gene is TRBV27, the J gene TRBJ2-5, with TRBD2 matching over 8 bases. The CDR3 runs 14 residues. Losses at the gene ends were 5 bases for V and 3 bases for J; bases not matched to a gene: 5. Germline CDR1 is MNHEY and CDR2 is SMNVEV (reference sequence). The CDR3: CASSREGLEETQYF. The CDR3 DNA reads TGTGCCAGCAGTCGAGAGGGACTAGAAGAGACCCAGTACTTC.

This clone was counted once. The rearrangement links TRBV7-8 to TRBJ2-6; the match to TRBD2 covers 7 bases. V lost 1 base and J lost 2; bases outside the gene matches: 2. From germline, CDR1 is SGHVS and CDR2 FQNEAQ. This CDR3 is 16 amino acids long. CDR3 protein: CASSLVGGTGANVLTF. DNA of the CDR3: TGTGCCAGCAGCTTAGTGGGAGGGACTGGGGCCAACGTCCTGACTTTC.

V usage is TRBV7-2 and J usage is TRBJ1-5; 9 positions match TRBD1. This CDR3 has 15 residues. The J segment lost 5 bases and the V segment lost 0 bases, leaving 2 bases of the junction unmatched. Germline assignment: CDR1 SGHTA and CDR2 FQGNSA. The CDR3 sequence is CASSLAGQGYQPQHF. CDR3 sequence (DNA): TGTGCCAGCAGCTTAGCGGGACAGGGATATCAGCCCCAGCATTTT.

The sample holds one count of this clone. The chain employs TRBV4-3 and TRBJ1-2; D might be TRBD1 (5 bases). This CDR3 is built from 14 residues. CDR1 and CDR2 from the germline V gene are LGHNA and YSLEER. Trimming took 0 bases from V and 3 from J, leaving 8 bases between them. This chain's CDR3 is CASSQDRGDYGYTF. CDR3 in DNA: TGCGCCAGCAGCCAAGATCGGGGGGACTATGGCTACACCTTC.

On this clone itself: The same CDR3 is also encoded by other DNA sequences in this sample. The CDR3: CASSLGGGGRITGELFF. Written as DNA, the CDR3 is TGTGCCAGCAGCTTAGGTGGCGGGGGGCGAATAACCGGGGAGCTGTTTTTT. The V call is TRBV7-2, the J call TRBJ2-2; 8 positions match TRBD2. The J segment lost 5 bases and the V segment lost 1 base, leaving 9 bases of the junction unmatched. There are 17 residues in the CDR3. Germline CDR1 SGHTA, CDR2 FQGNSA.

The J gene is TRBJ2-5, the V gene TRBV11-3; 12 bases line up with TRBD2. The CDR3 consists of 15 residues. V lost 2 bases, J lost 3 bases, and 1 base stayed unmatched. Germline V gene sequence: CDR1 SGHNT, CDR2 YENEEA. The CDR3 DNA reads TGTGCCAGCAGCTTAAGGACTAGCGGGGAAGAGACCCAGTACTTC. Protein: CASSLRTSGEETQYF.

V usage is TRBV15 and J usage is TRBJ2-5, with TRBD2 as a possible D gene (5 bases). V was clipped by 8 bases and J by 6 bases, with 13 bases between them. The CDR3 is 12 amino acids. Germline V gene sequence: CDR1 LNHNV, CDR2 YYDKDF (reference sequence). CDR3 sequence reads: CATSIRGKTQYF. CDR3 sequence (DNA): TGTGCCACCTCAATACGGGGAAAGACCCAGTACTTC.

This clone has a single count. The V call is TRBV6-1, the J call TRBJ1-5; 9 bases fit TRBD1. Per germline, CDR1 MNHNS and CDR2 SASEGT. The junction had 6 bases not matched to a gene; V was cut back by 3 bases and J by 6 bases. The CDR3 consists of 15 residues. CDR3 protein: CASSDQGQGTQPQHF. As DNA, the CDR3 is TGTGCCAGCAGTGACCAAGGACAGGGGACTCAGCCCCAGCATTTT.

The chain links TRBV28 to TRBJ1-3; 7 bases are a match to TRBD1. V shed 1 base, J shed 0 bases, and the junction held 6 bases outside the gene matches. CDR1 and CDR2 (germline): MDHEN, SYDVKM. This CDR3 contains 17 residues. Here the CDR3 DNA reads TGTGCCAGCAGTTTATTGGACAGGCTGAGCTCTGGAAACACCATATATTTT. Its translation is CASSLLDRLSSGNTIYF.